The 27 T cell receptor beta chains in this list originate from one sample, sequenced in a study of blood T cell repertoires in COVID-19. Clones were sequenced by immunoSEQ multiplex PCR, and TCRdb holds only the in-frame ones, with some missing. Among around 150,000 clones, just over 85% were seen once, and the ten largest hold roughly 7.8%. The sample was peripheral blood. Receptors were obtained from a man between 60 and 70 years old with acute or convalescent COVID-19.

The chain is built from TRBV2 and TRBJ2-2, with D possibly TRBD2 on 6 matching bases. The CDR3 is 15 residues long. V was clipped by 5 bases and J by 4 bases, with 14 bases between them. CDR1 SNHLY and CDR2 FYNNEI come from the germline V gene. For the CDR3, the DNA is TGTGCCAGCAGTCCAGAGGGAGGAGGCACCGGGGAGCTGTTTTTT. Translating gives CASSPEGGGTGELFF.

The genes are TRBV29-1 and TRBJ2-5, with D maybe TRBD1 (6 bases). The CDR3 has 13 amino acids. CDR1 and CDR2 (germline): SQVTM, ANQGSEA. Trimming stripped 6 bases from V and 4 bases from J, with 15 bases between. The CDR3, as DNA: TGCAGCGTCGTCAGGGGTCAGGGAGAGACCCAGTACTTC. Encoded protein: CSVVRGQGETQYF.

This clone appeared a single time. The V gene is TRBV3-1 (or the pseudogene TRBV3-2), the J gene TRBJ2-1; no reliable D call. Germline CDR1 is LGHDT and CDR2 is YNNKEL (reference sequence). The CDR3 is 12 residues long. Trimming shortened V by 4 bases and J by 8 bases, and 9 bases separated the two germline ends. This CDR3 is CASSLLGDEQFF. The DNA of the CDR3 is TGTGCCAGCAGCCTATTGGGCGATGAGCAGTTCTTC.

The chain links TRBV7-9 to TRBJ2-7, with 11 bases lining up with TRBD2. Trimming at V came to 1 base and at J to 2 bases, leaving 7 bases not matched to a gene. Germline CDR1 and CDR2: SEHNR and FQNEAQ (reference sequence). CDR3 length: 17 residues. The CDR3 region is CASSLGRGLAVTYEQYF. The CDR3 nucleotides are TGTGCCAGCAGCTTAGGGAGGGGACTAGCGGTAACCTACGAGCAGTACTTC. The full variable domain, rest sourced from reference TRBV7-9 and TRBJ2-7, is DTGVSQNPRHKITKRGQNVTFRCDPISEHNRLYWYRQTLGQGPEFLTYFQNEAQLEKSRLLSDRFSAERPKGSFSTLEIQRTEQGDSAMYLCASSLGRGLAVTYEQYFGPGTRLTVT.

The chain recombines TRBV6-5 with TRBJ1-1; 10 bases are a match to TRBD1. The CDR3 loop spans 15 amino acids. V lost 5 bases, J lost 4 bases, and 7 bases stayed unmatched. Germline V gives CDR1 MNHEY, CDR2 SVGAGI. CDR3 sequence reads: CASSLTWDRGTEAFF. The CDR3 DNA reads TGTGCCAGCAGTCTAACTTGGGACAGGGGCACTGAAGCTTTCTTT.

V gene TRBV29-1 combines with J gene TRBJ2-1; D uncertain. There are 10 residues in the CDR3. The V gene lost 4 bases and the J gene lost 8 bases, with 6 bases spanning the gap. Germline V lookup: CDR1 SQVTM, CDR2 ANQGSEA. Here the CDR3 DNA reads TGCAGCGTTGGTCAGTATGAGCAGTTCTTC. Amino acids: CSVGQYEQFF.

The V and J genes are TRBV5-1 and TRBJ2-1, with 13 bases that match TRBD2. This CDR3 comprises 19 residues. The germline gives CDR1 SGHRS, CDR2 YFSETQ. Trimming removed 4 bases from V and 2 bases from J; junction bases left unmatched: 12. DNA for the CDR3: TGCGCCAGCAGCCAGGGACTAGCGGGAAGTCGGACCGCCTACAATGAGCAGTTCTTC. Amino acid sequence: CASSQGLAGSRTAYNEQFF.

This rearrangement joins TRBV6-5 to TRBJ2-7; the match to TRBD1 covers 9 bases. CDR3 length: 14 residues. The ends lost 8 bases at V and 2 bases at J; junction bases unmatched: 7. In germline, CDR1 is MNHEY, CDR2 SVGAGI. CDR3 in amino acids: CASYTGTGPYEQYF. In DNA, the CDR3 is TGTGCCAGCTACACGGGGACAGGGCCCTACGAGCAGTACTTC.

This chain connects TRBV7-6 to TRBJ2-1, with 11 bases fitting TRBD2. Germline trimming cut 1 base from V and 7 bases from J; bases unmatched to any gene: 6. The V gene's germline CDR1 is SGHVS and CDR2 FNYEAQ. CDR3 length: 16 residues. CDR3 nucleotides: TGTGCCAGCAGCTTAGAAGGGCTAGCGGGAGGAAATGAGCAGTTCTTC. Its translation: CASSLEGLAGGNEQFF.

The chain recombines TRBV29-1 with TRBJ1-2; 8 positions agree with TRBD1. This CDR3 is 14 amino acids long. The trim removed 7 bases at V and 0 bases at J, leaving 7 bases unmatched. From germline, CDR1 is SQVTM and CDR2 ANQGSEA. The CDR3 loop is CSARTGRSNYGYTF. The CDR3 DNA follows: TGCAGCGCGAGGACAGGGAGGTCTAACTATGGCTACACCTTC.

This chain links TRBV5-1 with TRBJ2-2, with TRBD2 matching 11 bases. CDR1 and CDR2 from the germline V gene are SGHRS and YFSETQ. This CDR3 spans 20 amino acids. The J segment lost 1 base and the V segment lost 4 bases, leaving 15 bases of the junction unmatched. CDR3 loop: CASSEQRTSGFRGNTGELFF. CDR3 coding DNA: TGCGCCAGCAGCGAACAGAGGACTAGCGGGTTTAGGGGGAACACCGGGGAGCTGTTTTTT. Looking up the rest from reference TRBV5-1 and TRBJ2-2 gives the full variable domain: KAGVTQTPRYLIKTRGQQVTLSCSPISGHRSVSWYQQTPGQGLQFLFEYFSETQRNKGNFPGRFSGRQFSNSRSEMNVSTLELGDSALYLCASSEQRTSGFRGNTGELFFGEGSRLTVL.

The chain links TRBV2 to TRBJ2-2; unclear D gene. Looked up from germline, CDR1 is SNHLY and CDR2 is FYNNEI. V dropped 4 bases and J dropped 5 bases, with 20 bases sitting between them. The CDR3 consists of 17 residues. CDR3 bases: TGTGCCAGCAGTGTTATCCGAGGCCCCACCACAACCGGGGAGCTGTTTTTT. Its protein is CASSVIRGPTTTGELFF.

The chain couples TRBV27 to TRBJ1-4, with D hard to call. Germline CDR1 is MNHEY and CDR2 is SMNVEV (reference sequence). Deletions cut 0 bases from V and 8 bases from J, with 19 bases between. The CDR3 has 17 amino acids. The CDR3 nucleotides read TGTGCCAGCAGTTTATCGGATTTAGAGGGTCCGACAGAAAAACTGTTTTTT. This gives the protein CASSLSDLEGPTEKLFF.

V is TRBV2 and J is TRBJ1-5; weak D call: TRBD1 (6 bases). The V gene lost 6 bases and the J gene lost 4 bases, with 16 bases spanning the gap. The CDR3 is 15 amino acids. Germline loops: CDR1 SNHLY, CDR2 FYNNEI. The CDR3 DNA sequence: TGTGCCAGCAGCTTGACCGGGACACCGAATCAGCCCCAGCATTTT. Protein sequence: CASSLTGTPNQPQHF.

This clone has only one observation. Here the CDR3 reads CATSAAGLRGNEQFF. The CDR3 nucleotides read TGTGCCACCAGTGCCGCCGGACTCCGGGGCAATGAGCAGTTCTTC. The chain combines TRBV24-1 with TRBJ2-1, with D possibly matching TRBD2 (5 bases). CDR1 is KGHDR, CDR2 SFDVKD, per germline. The CDR3 is made up of 15 amino acids. The germline V and J ends were trimmed by 5 bases and 6 bases, with 16 bases remaining between them.

V is TRBV10-3 and J is TRBJ1-2, with 9 nucleotides matching TRBD1. This CDR3 region has 13 residues. Trimming at V came to 10 bases and at J to 0 bases, leaving 3 bases not matched to a gene. CDR1 and CDR2 (germline): ENHRY, SYGVKD. In DNA, the CDR3 is TGTGCCACCTGGACAGGGGCTAACTATGGCTACACCTTC. It encodes CATWTGANYGYTF.

V usage is TRBV28 and J usage is TRBJ1-1; possible D gene TRBD1, 6 bases. Trimming took off 5 bases at V and 5 bases at J, with 15 bases between the two ends. CDR1 is MDHEN, CDR2 SYDVKM, per germline. This CDR3 region has 14 residues. The CDR3 loop is CASSAQGEGTEAFF. DNA of the CDR3: TGTGCCAGCAGTGCACAGGGAGAAGGAACTGAAGCTTTCTTT.

The sample holds a few counts of this clone. This chain connects TRBV6-1 to TRBJ1-2; D unclear. The CDR3 is 15 residues long. Looked up from germline, CDR1 is MNHNS and CDR2 is SASEGT. V was cut by 2 bases and J by 4 bases, with 14 bases left in between. Written as DNA, the CDR3 is TGTGCCAGCAGTGAAATTCCCGCGCTCGGCTATGGCTACACCTTC. This encodes CASSEIPALGYGYTF.

The gene calls are TRBV2 and TRBJ2-3; 9 positions match TRBD1. The length of the CDR3 is 14 residues. Germline CDR1 SNHLY, CDR2 FYNNEI. Trimming took 7 bases from V and 3 from J; bases not matched to a gene: 5. The chain's CDR3 is CASMRDRVTDTQYF. In DNA, the CDR3 is TGTGCCAGCATGAGGGACAGGGTAACAGATACGCAGTATTTT.

V gene TRBV2 combines with J gene TRBJ2-5; D is uncertain. Germline CDR1 SNHLY, CDR2 FYNNEI. V was shortened by 4 bases and J by 2 bases, with 8 bases between the two germline ends. This CDR3 has 13 amino acids. Here the CDR3 DNA reads TGTGCCAGCAGTGTAGTAAGACAAGAGACCCAGTACTTC. Residues: CASSVVRQETQYF.

The chain links TRBV5-1 to TRBJ1-3; 8 positions match TRBD1. Trimming removed 3 bases from V and 0 bases from J; junction bases left unmatched: 2. Germline V gene data show CDR1 as SGHRS and CDR2 as YFSETQ. This CDR3 comprises 15 residues. CDR3 in amino acids: CASSSTGVSGNTIYF. The CDR3 DNA sequence: TGCGCCAGCAGCTCGACAGGGGTCTCTGGAAACACCATATATTTT.

The J gene is TRBJ1-6, the V gene TRBV3-1 (or the pseudogene TRBV3-2), with D perhaps TRBD1 (5 bases). V was pared by 2 bases and J by 10 bases, with 12 bases between. The CDR3 runs 14 residues. The V gene's germline CDR1 is LGHDT and CDR2 YNNKEL (reference sequence). Here the CDR3 DNA reads TGTGCCAGCAGCCAACTACCGGGGGAGTCACCCCTCCACTTT. Amino acid sequence: CASSQLPGESPLHF.

This clone was recorded only once. The rearrangement joins TRBV28 to TRBJ2-4, with 8 bases lining up with TRBD1. There are 16 residues in the CDR3. Germline CDR1 is MDHEN and CDR2 is SYDVKM. With V trimmed by 3 bases and J by 2 bases, 6 bases remained unmatched. CDR3 sequence (DNA): TGTGCCAGCAGTTTTCACGACAGGGGTTCCAAAAACATTCAGTACTTC. Translated: CASSFHDRGSKNIQYF.

The chain couples TRBV28 to TRBJ1-2; D perhaps matches TRBD1 (6 bases). Germline V gives CDR1 MDHEN, CDR2 SYDVKM. Trimming left V 5 bases short and J 6 bases short, with 13 bases between. The CDR3 spans 13 residues. The CDR3 DNA is TGTGCCAGCAGTGCGCAGAGGGGGAATGGCTACACCTTC. This encodes CASSAQRGNGYTF.

The chain carries TRBV7-2 and TRBJ1-2, with TRBD1 matching over 10 bases. V shed 4 bases, J shed 3 bases, and the junction held 8 bases outside the gene matches. Germline CDR1 reads SGHTA; CDR2 reads FQGNSA. The CDR3 consists of 16 residues. CDR3 sequence reads: CASSSQGTGAYYGYTF. In DNA, the CDR3 is TGTGCCAGCAGCTCTCAAGGGACAGGGGCGTACTATGGCTACACCTTC. Full variable domain (outside the CDR3, taken from reference TRBV7-2 and TRBJ1-2): GAGVSQSPSNKVTEKGKDVELRCDPISGHTALYWYRQSLGQGLEFLIYFQGNSAPDKSGLPSDRFSAERTGGSVSTLTIQRTQQEDSAVYLCASSSQGTGAYYGYTFGSGTRLTVV.

The chain carries TRBV5-1 and TRBJ1-5; TRBD1 matches 7 bases. V gave up 0 bases and J gave up 4 bases; unmatched junction bases: 4. Germline CDR1 is SGHRS and CDR2 is YFSETQ. The length of the CDR3 is 15 residues. CDR3 in amino acids: CASSLAGGQNQPQHF. The CDR3 DNA sequence: TGCGCCAGCAGCTTGGCCGGGGGACAGAATCAGCCCCAGCATTTT.

J is TRBJ1-4 and V is TRBV18; no clear D. Germline CDR1 KGHSH, CDR2 LQKENI. V was clipped by 2 bases and J by 8 bases, with 9 bases between them. This CDR3 region has 13 residues. The CDR3 protein is CASSPGSWEKLFF. In DNA form, the CDR3 reads TGTGCCAGCTCACCAGGGAGTTGGGAAAAACTGTTTTTT.